In its sample, the clone carrying this T cell receptor beta chain was seen a few times. This record comes from a study of response to subunit inactivated influenza vaccine. Using its own MiXCR run on the RT-PCR reads, TCRdb lists one record per CDR3 protein. Altogether around 760,000 distinct CDR3 sequences are present, about 14% being singletons, with the ten largest covering 6.5% to 8.5%. CDR3 size: 20 residues. The V end lost 1 base, the J end lost 0 bases, and 24 bases lay between the germline ends. The germline gives CDR1 MNHEY, CDR2 SVGEGT. The source is a man aged 45-60 years who received an inactivated influenza vaccine. The chain is built from TRBV6-2 or TRBV6-3 and TRBJ1-1; tentative D call: TRBD1 (5 bases). The specimen comprised PBMCs from blood, sampled 14 days before vaccination. The CDR3 reads CASSYYPRDWGSEMNTEAFF. CDR3 sequence (DNA): TGTGCCAGCAGTTACTACCCCCGGGACTGGGGGTCCGAAATGAACACTGAAGCTTTCTTT.